This note documents a single T cell receptor beta chain sequence. This record comes from a study of control samples from healthy donors and cancer patients. There are 16 residues in the CDR3. Trimming removed 0 bases from V and 0 bases from J, with 9 bases in between. Germline values: CDR1 MNHEY, CDR2 SVGAGI. Here immunoSEQ multiplex PCR was the method, and the copy in TCRdb shows in-frame clones only, minus some. This sample has about 61,000 clones, with 90% found just once. The sequence was obtained from a man between 60 and 75 years old with colorectal cancer. The chain has TRBV6-5 and TRBJ2-1, with D unclear. Sequenced sample: PBMCs. The CDR3 spells CASSYSIYDSYNEQFF. CDR3 DNA sequence: TGTGCCAGCAGTTACTCGATCTATGACTCCTACAATGAGCAGTTCTTC.